This TCR beta chain was sequenced during a study of shared clonotypes between healthy human individuals (dated by TCRdb to between 2020 and 2021). About the full investigation: The cohort included a few men and a couple of women between 18 and 49 years of age. For each donor, CD4 naive and CD4 memory were each given three plates, CD8 naive was given two plates, and CD8 memory was given one plate. To estimate repertoire size and how much clonotypes are shared between individuals, the study performed deep sequencing of blood TCR repertoires from five healthy adults. Libraries were prepared and TCR repertoires were sequenced by different laboratories using diverse techniques, in order to increase sequencing depth and limit assay-specific biases. Leukapheresis yielded between about 0.94 and 8.9 billion PBMCs per donor.

Broad study findings and their caveats: Pairwise subsampling indicated that sequencing depth was expected to affect the degree of clonotype sharing among donors. The genetic and exposure-history diversity represented was limited by the small number of donors. Estimated clonotype richness was generally larger for naive than for memory subsets. Sampling was restricted to blood, and TCR repertoires in tissue are likely to differ from TCR repertoires in blood. Compared with non-shared clonotypes, clonotypes shared by all four sorted-subset donors had higher generation probabilities. About 4.5% of naive CD4, 3.5% of naive CD8, 2.3% of memory CD4, and 0.35% to 0.5% of memory CD8 clonotypes were shared across a few donors. Incomplete sequencing was indicated by rarefaction of sorted-subset datasets, despite the large sequencing depth.

As regards this clone: What antigen it recognizes has not been identified. Base qualities are missing; no much larger clone stands one base away.

Using the deep immunoSEQ assay, TCR CDR3 regions were amplified from genomic DNA by multiplex PCR. For each cell subset, the extracted genomic DNA was distributed evenly across all wells of several immunoSEQ 96-well plates, and each plate served as one replicate. For sorted subsets, roughly 200 ng genomic DNA, equal to about 30,000 T cell genomes, was loaded into each replicate PCR. The purified libraries were quantified using a Qubit 3.0 fluorometer, sized with a Bioanalyzer 2100, and then quantified again using the KAPA Library Quantification kit. A separate single-read 150-cycle Illumina NextSeq 550 flow cell was used to sequence each immunoSEQ 96-well plate. On the study's bioinformatics: Because the immunoSEQ output held only junctional sequences and lacked quality scores, the filtering could not match the filtering applied to full-length reads. Sequences were annotated with PyIR, a Python wrapper for IgBLAST v1.9, and V/J genes and CDR3 were assigned using IMGT germline references. Any read was removed if the V/J assignment was weak (E-value above 1e-6), the CDR3 was missing, or the read contained stop codons, out-of-frame junctions, or ambiguous translated residues. V3J clonotypes were defined as sequences sharing the same inferred V gene, J gene, and CDR3 amino acid sequence. Percentage overlap between repertoires was computed as shared unique clonotypes divided by the size of the smaller repertoire. Repertoire richness was assessed with RTK rarefaction, the Chao1 estimator, and Recon v2.1 estimates of unobserved clonotypes. Generation probabilities were computed with OLGA for all TCRbeta clonotypes obtained by the gDNA method from a few donors. TCRdb limited this immuneACCESS table to in-frame rearrangements with V and J called. A share of clones is missing; checked studies link under half to unresolved V genes, and the rest is unexplained. The D gene and trimming were derived from the DNA, and the V and J assignments and clone size from that table. Here the sample has approximately 2.3 million clones; approximately 95% occur a single time. The leading ten clones occupy around 0.4% of the sample.

The donors were healthy, HIV-negative adults with no recently reported acute infections or vaccinations. Every donor was a Caucasian adult living in Nashville, Tennessee, USA. CD4+ T cells were enriched by magnetic negative selection; naive cells were then positively selected on CD45RA, and the negative fraction formed the memory subset. After blood collection by leukapheresis, PBMCs were isolated using Ficoll-Histopaque density gradient centrifugation and then cryopreserved in the vapor phase of liquid nitrogen. Analytical flow cytometry was used to check the purity and quantity of each magnetically sorted T cell population. Genomic DNA was isolated from every sorted fraction and measured by UV absorbance on a Nanodrop 2000c. The CDR3 covers 17 residues, taking in both the cysteine and the phenylalanine. Only CDR3 DNA is held: 51 bases, read in frame from base 1. The germline V and J ends show losses of 6 bases and 2 bases respectively, and no gene match explains 11 bases of the junction. CDR1 and CDR2 are read off the germline V gene as KGHSH and LQKENI.

The source material was naive CD4+ T cells from PBMCs. Sample cell subset or site, as interpreted from the label and publication: CD45RA+ positively selected. This clonotype originated in a man between 18 and 29 years old in good health. Some clones in this sample may be carry-over from other donors' samples. The V and J genes are TRBV18 and TRBJ2-3; TRBD1 agrees with 10 junctional bases. The DNA sequence reads TGTGCCAGCTCGAGTTTGATGGGACAGGGGACCACAGATACGCAGTATTTT. Its protein is CASSSLMGQGTTDTQYF.